This TCR beta chain was captured by sequencing in a study of cytomegalovirus exposure and HLA in healthy donors. The donors were part of the 120-subject validation cohort, which stood apart from the approximately 630-subject first cohort. Comments on this clone: Antigen specificity is unknown.

General study findings and limits: In the 120 or so validation repertoires, 85% to 95% of cluster scores exceeded 0, per a later analysis. Many donors shared some public TCRs, even though most TCR sequences were rare. The study flagged 150 to 200 TCR beta chains as cytomegalovirus-associated.

Method: immunoSEQ multiplex PCR; TCRdb's copy keeps in-frame clones and lacks some. The table records 250,000 to 400,000 clones, approximately 91% of them present only once. Material for sequencing was PBMCs. The sequence was obtained from a man aged 25 to 45 in good health and CMV-seronegative.

The CDR3 DNA reads TGTGCCAGCAGCAACTGGGACAGCCAAGAGACCCAGTACTTC. Translating it yields CASSNWDSQETQYF. The chain links TRBV5-5 to TRBJ2-5; 7 positions agree with TRBD1. The CDR3 spans 14 residues. The ends lost 4 bases at V and 1 base at J; junction bases unmatched: 4. Looked up from germline, CDR1 is SGHKS and CDR2 is YYEKEE (reference sequence).